This TCR beta chain was profiled in a study of T cell responses to AZD1222 COVID-19 vaccine. Concerning this clone itself: Its ends do not fully match the called genes, so a read error is possible.

The CDR3 runs to 13 residues. Clones were read by immunoSEQ multiplex PCR, and TCRdb kept only the in-frame ones, dropping some. The table has about 70,000 clones, about nine tenths seen once; the top ten hold approximately 3.2%. The source was peripheral blood, collected 28 days after the second AZD1222 dose. This TCR was sampled from an adult who received the AZD1222 COVID-19 vaccine. The chain couples TRBV12-3 or TRBV12-4 to TRBJ1-4; a possible D gene is TRBD1 (6 bases). DNA of the CDR3: TGTGCCAGCAGCTTAGGACAGTCGGAAAAACTGTTTTTT. Its protein product is CASSLGQSEKLFF.